The clone carrying this T cell receptor beta chain was recorded a few times. As yet, its antigen is unknown. This CDR3 has 14 amino acids. Looked up from germline, CDR1 is LNHNV and CDR2 is YYDKDF (reference sequence). V was pared by 5 bases and J by 0 bases, with 10 bases between. Cryopreserved PBMCs were CD4-enriched, then split into naive and memory cells. For 10 days, some 9.7 x 10^4 sorted CD4+ cells grew with T cell-depleted PBMCs and CEF. The entry originates in a study of CD4 T cells in relation to SARS-CoV-2 and coronaviruses. Overall study context: Patient ages ranged from roughly 20 to 80, median 38. Shared crossreactive spike epitopes were mapped to their HLA restriction.

The protocol was immunoSEQ multiplex PCR, while the TCRdb copy is restricted to in-frame clones and leaves out a portion. The data show about 36,000 clones, over 75% seen once. This receptor was obtained from an adult with COVID-19. Sequenced sample: memory CD4+ T cells from PBMCs, cultured in vitro. V is TRBV15 and J is TRBJ1-1; D remains ambiguous. The CDR3 bases are TGTGCCACCAGCCCCGACCGGTTGAACACTGAAGCTTTCTTT. Translated: CATSPDRLNTEAFF.